The 3 T cell receptor beta chains given below trace back to one sample, sequenced in a study of CD8 T cells in Susac syndrome. Random hexamers were used to reverse transcribe an amount of about 0.5 to 1 ug RNA. From the immunoSEQ multiplex PCR reads, TCRdb called clonotypes with MiXCR, one entry per CDR3 protein. The sample contains 67,000 or so distinct CDR3 sequences, 90% to 95% of which appear only once. Sequences were obtained from CD4+ T cells from PBMCs. These receptors came from a human donor with Susac syndrome.

The chain has TRBV29-1 and TRBJ1-1, with D possibly being TRBD1 (6 bases). Trimming removed 8 bases from V and 1 base from J, with 8 bases in between. There are 11 residues in the CDR3. The V gene's germline CDR1 is SQVTM and CDR2 ANQGSEA. The CDR3 sequence is CSTDRNTEAFF. In DNA form, the CDR3 reads TGCAGCACGGACAGGAACACTGAAGCTTTCTTT. Full variable domain (outside the CDR3, taken from reference TRBV29-1 and TRBJ1-1): SAVISQKPSRDICQRGTSLTIQCQVDSQVTMMFWYRQQPGQSLTLIATANQGSEATYESGFVIDKFPISRPNLTFSTLTVSNMSPEDSSIYLCSTDRNTEAFFGQGTRLTVV.

V gene TRBV5-1 combines with J gene TRBJ1-2; D might be TRBD1 (6 bases). The CDR3 loop spans 15 amino acids. V was shortened by 2 bases and J by 3 bases, with 14 bases between the two germline ends. Germline lookup yields CDR1 SGHRS and CDR2 YFSETQ. CDR3 in DNA: TGCGCCAGCAGCTTAGGGACAAACACCGACTATGGCTACACCTTC. Encoded protein: CASSLGTNTDYGYTF. Supplemented by reference TRBV5-1 and TRBJ1-2, the full variable domain reads KAGVTQTPRYLIKTRGQQVTLSCSPISGHRSVSWYQQTPGQGLQFLFEYFSETQRNKGNFPGRFSGRQFSNSRSEMNVSTLELGDSALYLCASSLGTNTDYGYTFGSGTRLTVV.

The chain carries TRBV20-1 and TRBJ1-4; tentatively, D is TRBD1 (5 bases). The CDR3 sequence is 13 residues long. CDR1 DFQATT and CDR2 SNEGSKA come from the germline V gene (reference sequence). Trimming removed 4 bases from V and 4 bases from J, with 10 bases in between. DNA of the CDR3: TGCAGTGCTACAGGGAGCAGTAATGAAAAACTGTTTTTT. Encoded protein: CSATGSSNEKLFF.